This T cell receptor (beta chain) was identified during a study of cytomegalovirus exposure and HLA in healthy donors. General study points: Reported performance of the classifier showed diagnosis of cytomegalovirus status with high specificity and sensitivity. Common viral pathogens were later found to be apparently linked to several of the most significant clusters. A later analysis showed that HLA-associated TCR beta chains had undergone more clonal expansion than equally common others.

PCR amplification relied on 60 Vbeta primers (plus 13 Jbeta primers). Repertoires were generated with immunoSEQ multiplex PCR, while TCRdb's copy carries only in-frame clones and drops some. The repertoire holds about 120,000 clones, with 9.5% as singletons. There are 13 residues in the CDR3. V lost 7 bases and J lost 1, with 5 bases in between. Germline V CDR1 and CDR2: MNHEY, SMNVEV (reference sequence). This clone was observed a few times. What it binds is unknown. Sequenced: PBMCs. This sequence was found in a man aged 25 to 40 in good health and CMV-seronegative. The genes are TRBV27 and TRBJ2-6; the D is unclear. CDR3 loop: CASKQSGANVLTF. The CDR3 DNA is TGTGCCAGCAAACAATCTGGGGCCAACGTCCTGACTTTC.